This T cell receptor (beta chain) was sequenced during a study of radiotherapy plus CTLA-4 blockade in lung cancer. General study findings and limits: The best predictor of response was reported to be early blood T cell clone dynamics, with interferon-beta.

Comment on this clone: Antigen unknown.

TCRdb's table, derived via immunoSEQ multiplex PCR, lists solely in-frame clones and lacks some. The sample includes about 90,000 clones, around 81% of them seen just once. The CDR3 loop spans 13 amino acids. V was clipped by 1 base and J by 13 bases, with 14 bases between them. The germline V gene has CDR1 SEHNR and CDR2 FQNEAQ (reference sequence). The clonotype comes from a human donor with non-small cell lung cancer that progressed on radiotherapy plus ipilimumab. Here the sequenced sample was peripheral blood, taken from a patient treated with radiotherapy plus ipilimumab. The chain employs TRBV7-9 and TRBJ2-1; no reliable D call. CDR3 bases: TGTGCCAGCAGCTTAGATTCTTTTGGCGTCCAGTTCTTC. It is translated as CASSLDSFGVQFF.